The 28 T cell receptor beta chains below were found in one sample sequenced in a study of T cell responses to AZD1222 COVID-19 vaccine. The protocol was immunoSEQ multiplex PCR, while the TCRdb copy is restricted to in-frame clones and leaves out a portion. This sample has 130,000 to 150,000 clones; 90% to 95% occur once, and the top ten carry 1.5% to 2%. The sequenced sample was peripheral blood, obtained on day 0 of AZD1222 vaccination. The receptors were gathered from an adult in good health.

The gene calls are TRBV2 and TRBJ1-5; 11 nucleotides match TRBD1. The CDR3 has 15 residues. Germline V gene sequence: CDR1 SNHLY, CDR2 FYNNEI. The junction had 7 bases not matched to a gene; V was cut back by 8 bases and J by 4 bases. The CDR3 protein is CASAGQGVGNQPQHF. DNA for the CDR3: TGTGCCAGCGCGGGACAGGGGGTAGGAAATCAGCCCCAGCATTTT.

CDR3 sequence reads: CASRDNSYGYTF. The CDR3, as DNA: TGTGCCAGCAGGGACAACTCTTATGGCTACACCTTC. The chain uses TRBV2 and TRBJ1-2; possibly TRBD1 for D (5 bases). With 6 bases removed from V and 5 bases from J, the gap between germline ends came to 10 bases. There are 12 residues in the CDR3. Germline loops: CDR1 SNHLY, CDR2 FYNNEI.

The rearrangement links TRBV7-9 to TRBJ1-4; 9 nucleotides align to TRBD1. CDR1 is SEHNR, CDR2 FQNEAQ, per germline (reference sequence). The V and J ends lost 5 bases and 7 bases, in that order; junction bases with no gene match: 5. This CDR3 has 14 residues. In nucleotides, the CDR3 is TGTGCCAGCAGCCGGACAGGGGTAACTGAAAAACTGTTTTTT. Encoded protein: CASSRTGVTEKLFF. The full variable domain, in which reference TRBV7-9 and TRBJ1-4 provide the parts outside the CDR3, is DTGVSQNPRHKITKRGQNVTFRCDPISEHNRLYWYRQTLGQGPEFLTYFQNEAQLEKSRLLSDRFSAERPKGSFSTLEIQRTEQGDSAMYLCASSRTGVTEKLFFGSGTQLSVL.

CDR3 DNA: TGTGCCAGCAGGTCAGGACAGGCCAGCGGTCTGGGTCAGCCCCAGCATTTT. Its protein is CASRSGQASGLGQPQHF. This chain uses TRBV2 with TRBJ1-5; TRBD1 aligns across 7 bases. The CDR3 length is 17 residues. V was pared by 6 bases and J by 6 bases, with 17 bases of the junction left unmatched. CDR1 SNHLY and CDR2 FYNNEI come from the germline V gene.

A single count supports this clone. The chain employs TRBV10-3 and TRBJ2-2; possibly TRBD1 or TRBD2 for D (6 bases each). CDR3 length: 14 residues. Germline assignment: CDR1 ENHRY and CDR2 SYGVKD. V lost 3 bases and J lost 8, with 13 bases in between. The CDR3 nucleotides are TGTGCCATCAGTGAATGGGGGGCTACGGGGGAGCTGTTTTTT. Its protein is CAISEWGATGELFF.

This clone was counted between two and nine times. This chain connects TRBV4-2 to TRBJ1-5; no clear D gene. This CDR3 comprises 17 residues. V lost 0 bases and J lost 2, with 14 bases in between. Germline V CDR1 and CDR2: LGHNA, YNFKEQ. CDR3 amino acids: CASSQEGRGFGNQPQHF. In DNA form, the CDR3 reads TGTGCCAGCAGCCAAGAGGGCCGTGGCTTCGGCAATCAGCCCCAGCATTTT.

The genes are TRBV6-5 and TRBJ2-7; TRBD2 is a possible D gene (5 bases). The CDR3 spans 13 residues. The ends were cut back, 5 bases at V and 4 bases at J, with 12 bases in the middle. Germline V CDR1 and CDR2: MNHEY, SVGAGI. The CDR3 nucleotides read TGTGCCAGCAGTCGGACTTTTGTATACGAGCAGTACTTC. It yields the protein CASSRTFVYEQYF.

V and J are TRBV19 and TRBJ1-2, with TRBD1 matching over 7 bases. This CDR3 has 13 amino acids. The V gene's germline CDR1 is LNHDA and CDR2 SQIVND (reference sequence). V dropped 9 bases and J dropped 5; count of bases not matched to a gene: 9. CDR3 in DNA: TGTGCCAGCTCGGGACAGCGACGTTATGGCTACACCTTC. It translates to CASSGQRRYGYTF.

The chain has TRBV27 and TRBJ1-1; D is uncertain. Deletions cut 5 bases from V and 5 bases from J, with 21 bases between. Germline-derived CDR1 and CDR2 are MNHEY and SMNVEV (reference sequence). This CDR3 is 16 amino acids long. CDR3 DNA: TGTGCCAGCAGTCCACACCGGACGGAGGCGGTAACTGAAGCTTTCTTT. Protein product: CASSPHRTEAVTEAFF.

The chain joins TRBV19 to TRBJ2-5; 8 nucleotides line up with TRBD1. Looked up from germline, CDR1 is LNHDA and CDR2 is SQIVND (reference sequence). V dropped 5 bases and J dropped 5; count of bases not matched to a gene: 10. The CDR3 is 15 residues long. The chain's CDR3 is CASSAPLTGGETQYF. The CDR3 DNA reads TGTGCCAGTAGTGCCCCTTTAACAGGGGGGGAGACCCAGTACTTC.

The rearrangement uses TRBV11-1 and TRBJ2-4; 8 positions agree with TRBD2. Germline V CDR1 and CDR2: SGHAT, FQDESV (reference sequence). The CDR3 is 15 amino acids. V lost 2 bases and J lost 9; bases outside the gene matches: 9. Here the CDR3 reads CASSLSGLVYAIQYF. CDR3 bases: TGTGCCAGCAGCTTATCGGGACTAGTTTATGCCATTCAGTACTTC.

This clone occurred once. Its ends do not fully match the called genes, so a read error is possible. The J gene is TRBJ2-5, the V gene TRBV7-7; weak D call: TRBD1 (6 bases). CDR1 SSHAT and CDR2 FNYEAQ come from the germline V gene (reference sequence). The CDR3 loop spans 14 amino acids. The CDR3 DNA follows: TGTGCTAGCAGCTTAGAGAGGGGGAAAGAGACCCAGTACTTC. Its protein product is CASSLERGKETQYF.

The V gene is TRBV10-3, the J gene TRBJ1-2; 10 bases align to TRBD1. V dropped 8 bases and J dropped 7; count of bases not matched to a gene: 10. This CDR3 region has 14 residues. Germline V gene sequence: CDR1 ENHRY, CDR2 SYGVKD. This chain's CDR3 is CAIDEGTGDFGYTF. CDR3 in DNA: TGTGCCATCGACGAAGGGACAGGGGATTTTGGCTACACCTTC.

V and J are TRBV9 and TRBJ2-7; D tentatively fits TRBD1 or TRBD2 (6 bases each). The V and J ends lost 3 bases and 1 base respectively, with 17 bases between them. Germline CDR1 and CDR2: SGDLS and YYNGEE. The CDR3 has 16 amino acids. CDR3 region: CASSAHTGARSYEQYF. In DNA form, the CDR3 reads TGTGCCAGCAGCGCCCACACGGGGGCGCGATCCTACGAGCAGTACTTC.

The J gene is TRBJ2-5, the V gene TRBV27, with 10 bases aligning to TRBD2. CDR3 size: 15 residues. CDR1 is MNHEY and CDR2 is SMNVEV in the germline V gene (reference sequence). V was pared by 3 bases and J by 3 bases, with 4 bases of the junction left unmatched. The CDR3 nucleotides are TGTGCCAGCAGTTTTAAGCGGGGGGGAGAAGAGACCCAGTACTTC. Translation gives CASSFKRGGEETQYF.

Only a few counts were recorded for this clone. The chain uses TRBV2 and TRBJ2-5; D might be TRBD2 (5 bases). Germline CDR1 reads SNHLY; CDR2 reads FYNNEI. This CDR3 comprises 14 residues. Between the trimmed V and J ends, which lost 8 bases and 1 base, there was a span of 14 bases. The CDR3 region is CASRTRLIQETQYF. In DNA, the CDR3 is TGTGCCAGCCGGACTCGACTCATCCAAGAGACCCAGTACTTC.

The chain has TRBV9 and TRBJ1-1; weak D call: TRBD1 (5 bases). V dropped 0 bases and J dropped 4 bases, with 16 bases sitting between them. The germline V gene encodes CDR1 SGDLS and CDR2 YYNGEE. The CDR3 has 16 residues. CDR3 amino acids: CASSVGVGQGGTEAFF. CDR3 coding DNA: TGTGCCAGCAGCGTAGGGGTCGGGCAGGGAGGCACTGAAGCTTTCTTT.

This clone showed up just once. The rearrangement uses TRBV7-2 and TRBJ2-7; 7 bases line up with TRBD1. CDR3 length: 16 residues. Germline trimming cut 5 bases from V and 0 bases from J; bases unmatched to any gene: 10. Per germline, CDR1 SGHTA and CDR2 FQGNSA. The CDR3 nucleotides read TGTGCCAGCAGCCTTATTGGACAGGAGATCTCCTACGAGCAGTACTTC. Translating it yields CASSLIGQEISYEQYF.

CDR3 sequence (DNA): TGTGCCAGCAGCCAAGACGGCGGTGATGAGCAGTTCTTC. Encoded protein: CASSQDGGDEQFF. The V and J genes are TRBV4-2 and TRBJ2-1; D call uncertain. The length of the CDR3 is 13 residues. V lost 0 bases to trimming and J lost 8 bases, with 8 bases between them. CDR1 is LGHNA and CDR2 is YNFKEQ in the germline V gene.

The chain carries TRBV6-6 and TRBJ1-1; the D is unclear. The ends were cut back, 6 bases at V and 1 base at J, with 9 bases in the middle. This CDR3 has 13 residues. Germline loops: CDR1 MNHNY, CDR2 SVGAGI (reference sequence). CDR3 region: CASRLDGNTEAFF. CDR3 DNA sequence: TGTGCCAGCAGACTGGACGGGAACACTGAAGCTTTCTTT.

CDR3 DNA sequence: TGTGCCAGCAGTTTATTCCCAGTGGGTGAAAAACTGTTTTTT. Encoded protein: CASSLFPVGEKLFF. V usage is TRBV27 and J usage is TRBJ1-4; no reliable D call. CDR3 size: 14 residues. Germline V gene lookup returns CDR1 MNHEY and CDR2 SMNVEV (reference sequence). With 1 base removed from V and 7 bases from J, the gap between germline ends came to 10 bases. The full variable domain, in which reference TRBV27 and TRBJ1-4 provide the parts outside the CDR3, is EAQVTQNPRYLITVTGKKLTVTCSQNMNHEYMSWYRQDPGLGLRQIYYSMNVEVTDKGDVPEGYKVSRKEKRNFPLILESPSPNQTSLYFCASSLFPVGEKLFFGSGTQLSVL.

The DNA for the CDR3 is TGTGCCAGCAGCCCGGGACAGGGGGATGAAGCTTTCTTT. Amino acid sequence: CASSPGQGDEAFF. The chain employs TRBV3-1 (or the pseudogene TRBV3-2) and TRBJ1-1, with 11 bases matching TRBD1. After removal of 4 bases from V and 7 bases from J, the junction contained 2 bases not matched to a gene. The CDR3 is 13 amino acids. The V gene's germline CDR1 is LGHDT and CDR2 YNNKEL (reference sequence).

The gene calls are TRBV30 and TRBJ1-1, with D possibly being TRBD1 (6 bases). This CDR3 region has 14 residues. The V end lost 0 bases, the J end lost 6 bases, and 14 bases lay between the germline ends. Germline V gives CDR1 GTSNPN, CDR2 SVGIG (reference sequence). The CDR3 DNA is TGTGCCTGGAGTGTAGAATGGGGGCCGGCTGAAGCTTTCTTT. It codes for CAWSVEWGPAEAFF.

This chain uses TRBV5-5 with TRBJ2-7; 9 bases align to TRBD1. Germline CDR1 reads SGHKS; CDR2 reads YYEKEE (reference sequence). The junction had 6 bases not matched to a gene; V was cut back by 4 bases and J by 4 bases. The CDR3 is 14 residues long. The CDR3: CASSRDRGYYEQYF. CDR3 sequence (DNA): TGTGCCAGCAGCAGAGACAGGGGGTATTACGAGCAGTACTTC.

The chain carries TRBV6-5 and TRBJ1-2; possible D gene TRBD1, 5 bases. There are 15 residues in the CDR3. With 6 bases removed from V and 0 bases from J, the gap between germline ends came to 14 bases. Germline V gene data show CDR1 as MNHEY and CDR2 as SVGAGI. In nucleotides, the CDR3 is TGTGCCAGCAGCCGCCCGGGGGGAGCTAACTATGGCTACACCTTC. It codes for CASSRPGGANYGYTF.

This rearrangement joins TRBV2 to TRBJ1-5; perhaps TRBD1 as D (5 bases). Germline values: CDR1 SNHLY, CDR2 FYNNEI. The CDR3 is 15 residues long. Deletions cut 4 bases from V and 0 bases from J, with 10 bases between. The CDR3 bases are TGTGCCAGCAGTGGGAAGGGGATTAGCAATCAGCCCCAGCATTTT. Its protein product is CASSGKGISNQPQHF.

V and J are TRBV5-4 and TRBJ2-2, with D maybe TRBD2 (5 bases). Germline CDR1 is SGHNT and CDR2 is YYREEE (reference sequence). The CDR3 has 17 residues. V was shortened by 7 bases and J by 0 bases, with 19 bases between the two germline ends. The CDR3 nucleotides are TGTGCCAGCGGAGCCGCGAGCGGAGACACGAACACCGGGGAGCTGTTTTTT. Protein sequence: CASGAASGDTNTGELFF.

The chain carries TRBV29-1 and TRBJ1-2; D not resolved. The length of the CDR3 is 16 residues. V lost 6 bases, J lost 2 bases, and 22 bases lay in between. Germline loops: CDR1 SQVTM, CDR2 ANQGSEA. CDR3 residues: CSVPGLIGDPNYGYTF. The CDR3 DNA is TGCAGCGTCCCAGGCCTTATTGGGGATCCGAACTATGGCTACACCTTC.